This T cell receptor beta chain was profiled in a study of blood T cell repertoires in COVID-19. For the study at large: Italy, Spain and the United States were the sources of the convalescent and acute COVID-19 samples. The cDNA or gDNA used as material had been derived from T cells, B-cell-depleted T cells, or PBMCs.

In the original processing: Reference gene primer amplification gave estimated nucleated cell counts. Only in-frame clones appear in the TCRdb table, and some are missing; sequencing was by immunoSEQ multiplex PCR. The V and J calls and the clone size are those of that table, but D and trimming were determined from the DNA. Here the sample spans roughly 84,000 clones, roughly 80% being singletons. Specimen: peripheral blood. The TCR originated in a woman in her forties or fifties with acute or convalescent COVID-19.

CDR3 loop: CASSLYDYTDTQYF. The CDR3 bases are TGTGCCAGCAGCTTATACGACTACACAGATACGCAGTATTTT. The rearrangement uses TRBV7-2 and TRBJ2-3; D is perhaps TRBD2 (5 bases). The V and J ends lost 2 bases and 2 bases respectively, with 8 bases between them. Per germline, CDR1 SGHTA and CDR2 FQGNSA. This CDR3 has 14 residues. The full variable domain, completed using reference TRBV7-2 and TRBJ2-3, is GAGVSQSPSNKVTEKGKDVELRCDPISGHTALYWYRQSLGQGLEFLIYFQGNSAPDKSGLPSDRFSAERTGGSVSTLTIQRTQQEDSAVYLCASSLYDYTDTQYFGPGTRLTVL.